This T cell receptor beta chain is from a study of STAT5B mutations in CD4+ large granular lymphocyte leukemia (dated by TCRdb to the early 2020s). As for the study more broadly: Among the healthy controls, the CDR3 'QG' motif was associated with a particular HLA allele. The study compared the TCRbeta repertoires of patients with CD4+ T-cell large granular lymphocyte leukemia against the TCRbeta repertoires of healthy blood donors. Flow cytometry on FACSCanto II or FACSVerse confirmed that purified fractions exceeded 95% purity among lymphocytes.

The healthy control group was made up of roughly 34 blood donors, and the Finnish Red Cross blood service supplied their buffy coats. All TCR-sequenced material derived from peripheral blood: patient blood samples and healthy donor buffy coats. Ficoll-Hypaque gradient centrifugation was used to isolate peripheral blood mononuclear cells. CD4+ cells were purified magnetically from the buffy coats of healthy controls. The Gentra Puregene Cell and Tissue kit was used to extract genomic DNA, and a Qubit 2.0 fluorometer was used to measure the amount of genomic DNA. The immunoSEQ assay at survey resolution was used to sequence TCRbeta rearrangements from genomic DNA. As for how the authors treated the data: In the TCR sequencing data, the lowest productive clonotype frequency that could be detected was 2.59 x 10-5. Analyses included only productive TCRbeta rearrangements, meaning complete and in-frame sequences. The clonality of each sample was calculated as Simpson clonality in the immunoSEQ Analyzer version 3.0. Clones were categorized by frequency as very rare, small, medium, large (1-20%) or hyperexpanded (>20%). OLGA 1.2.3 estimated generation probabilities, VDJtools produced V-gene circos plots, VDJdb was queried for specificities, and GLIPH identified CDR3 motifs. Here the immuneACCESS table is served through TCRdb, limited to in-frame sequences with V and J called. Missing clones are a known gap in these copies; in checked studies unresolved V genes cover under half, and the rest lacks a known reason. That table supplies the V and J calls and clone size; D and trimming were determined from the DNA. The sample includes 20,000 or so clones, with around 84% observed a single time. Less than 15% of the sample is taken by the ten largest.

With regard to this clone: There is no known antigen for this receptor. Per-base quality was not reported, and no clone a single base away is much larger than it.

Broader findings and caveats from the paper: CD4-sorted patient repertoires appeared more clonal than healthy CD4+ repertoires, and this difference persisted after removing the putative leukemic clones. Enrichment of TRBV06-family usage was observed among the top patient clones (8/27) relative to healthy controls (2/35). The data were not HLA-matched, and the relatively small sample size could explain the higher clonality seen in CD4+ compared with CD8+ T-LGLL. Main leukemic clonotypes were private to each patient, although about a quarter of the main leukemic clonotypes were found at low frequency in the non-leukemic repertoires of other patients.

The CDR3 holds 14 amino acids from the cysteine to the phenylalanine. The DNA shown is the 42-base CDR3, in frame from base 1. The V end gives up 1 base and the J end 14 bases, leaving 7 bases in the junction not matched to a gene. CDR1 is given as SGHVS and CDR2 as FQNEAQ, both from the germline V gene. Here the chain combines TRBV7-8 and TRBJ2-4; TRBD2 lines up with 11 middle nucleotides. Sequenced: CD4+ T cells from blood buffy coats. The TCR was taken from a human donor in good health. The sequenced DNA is TGTGCCAGCAGCTTAGGCACTAGCGGGAGTAAGGAGTACTTC. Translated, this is CASSLGTSGSKEYF.